A selection of T cell receptor beta chains follows, all from one sample in a study of T cells in Graves' hyperthyroidism and ophthalmopathy. TCRdb reprocessed the multiplex PCR reads via MiXCR and lists one record per CDR3 protein. This sample carries 350,000 to 500,000 distinct CDR3 sequences, roughly 13% of them seen once, and the ten largest clones take less than 6.5%. Sequencing was carried out using blood. These TCRs come from a woman under 30 with Graves' hyperthyroidism. CDR3s include the opening cysteine and the closing phenylalanine or tryptophan. Fields, in order: D gene, V gene, J gene, clone size, CDR3 protein, CDR3 DNA. A D gene is named only where the DNA matches it firmly. Clone size is given for some rows only: seen once, a few or many times, or a class if the clone is expanded.

.	TRBV20-1	TRBJ2-7	few	CSARKDSYSYEQYF	TGCAGTGCTAGGAAAGACTCTTACTCCTACGAGCAGTACTTC
TRBD2	TRBV28	TRBJ2-1	many	CASSRPGTSGNNEQFF	TGTGCCAGCAGTAGACCCGGGACTAGCGGAAACAATGAGCAGTTCTTC
TRBD1	TRBV28	TRBJ2-3	many	CASSLAGTGGSDTQYF	TGTGCCAGCAGTTTAGCCGGGACAGGGGGCTCAGATACGCAGTATTTT
TRBD1	TRBV12-3/TRBV12-4	TRBJ1-1	many	CASKKQAAQGGTEAFF	TGTGCCAGCAAAAAACAAGCGGCACAGGGGGGCACTGAAGCTTTCTTT
TRBD2	TRBV20-1	TRBJ2-5	.	CSARGTAGGVIFTETQYF	TGCAGTGCTCGAGGGACCGCGGGAGGAGTGATATTCACAGAGACCCAGTACTTC
TRBD2	TRBV5-1	TRBJ2-2	.	CASSLGLAVDTGELFF	TGCGCCAGCAGCTTGGGACTAGCGGTGGACACCGGGGAGCTGTTTTTT
TRBD2	TRBV6-1	TRBJ2-1	few	CASRPILTKREGGYEQFF	TGTGCCAGCAGGCCCATCCTGACTAAGCGGGAGGGTGGGTATGAGCAGTTCTTC
TRBD2	TRBV12-3/TRBV12-4	TRBJ2-1	many	CASSARTSGYNEQFF	TGTGCCAGCAGTGCTCGGACTAGCGGATACAATGAGCAGTTCTTC
.	TRBV6-1	TRBJ2-1	few	CASHRVSNEQFF	TGTGCCAGCCACAGGGTGAGCAATGAGCAGTTCTTC
.	TRBV20-1	TRBJ1-2	many	CSASSRAASNYGYTF	TGCAGTGCTAGTTCCCGGGCAGCGAGTAACTATGGCTACACCTTC
TRBD1	TRBV12-3/TRBV12-4	TRBJ1-6	many	CASSRTGDLYNSPLHF	TGTGCCAGCAGCCGGACAGGGGATCTCTATAATTCACCCCTCCACTTT
TRBD2	TRBV7-8	TRBJ2-4	many	CASSLVAGLAKNIQYF	TGTGCCAGCAGCTTAGTAGCGGGACTAGCCAAAAACATTCAGTACTTC
.	TRBV11-3	TRBJ2-7	many	CASTSSRYEQYF	TGTGCCAGCACCTCCTCCCGTTACGAGCAGTACTTC
.	TRBV10-3	TRBJ1-1	many	CAISEGTAPTEAFF	TGTGCCATCAGTGAAGGCACGGCGCCCACTGAAGCTTTCTTT
TRBD1	TRBV29-1	TRBJ2-3	many	CSVEDRGRTDTQYF	TGCAGCGTTGAAGACAGGGGGCGAACAGATACGCAGTATTTT
.	TRBV30	TRBJ2-3	many	CAWSVLAVGTDTQYF	TGTGCCTGGAGTGTATTGGCAGTAGGCACAGATACGCAGTATTTT